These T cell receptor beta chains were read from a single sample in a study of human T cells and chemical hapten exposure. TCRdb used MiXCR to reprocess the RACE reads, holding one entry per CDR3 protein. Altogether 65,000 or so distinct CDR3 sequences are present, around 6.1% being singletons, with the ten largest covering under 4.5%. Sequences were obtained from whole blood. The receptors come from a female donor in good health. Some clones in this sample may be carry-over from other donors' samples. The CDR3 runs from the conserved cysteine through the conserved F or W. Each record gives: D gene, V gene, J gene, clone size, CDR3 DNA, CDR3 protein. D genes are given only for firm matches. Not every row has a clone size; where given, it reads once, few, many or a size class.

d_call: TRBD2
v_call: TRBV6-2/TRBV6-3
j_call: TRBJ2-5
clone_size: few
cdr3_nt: TGTGCCAGCAGAATCGGACTAGCGTCGCAAGAGACCCAGTACTTC
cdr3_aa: CASRIGLASQETQYF

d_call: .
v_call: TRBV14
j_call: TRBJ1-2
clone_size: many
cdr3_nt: TGTGCCAGCAGCCAAGGACAGAGGATCGGCTATGGCTACACCTTC
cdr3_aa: CASSQGQRIGYGYTF

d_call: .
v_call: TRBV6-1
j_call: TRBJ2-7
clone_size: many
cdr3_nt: TGTGCCAGCAGTGGGTACGAGCAGTACTTC
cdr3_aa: CASSGYEQYF

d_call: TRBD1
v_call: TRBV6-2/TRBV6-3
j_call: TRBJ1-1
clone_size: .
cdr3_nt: TGTGCCAGCAGTACCCGACAGGGGGGTCGGACTGAAGCTTTCTTT
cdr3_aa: CASSTRQGGRTEAFF

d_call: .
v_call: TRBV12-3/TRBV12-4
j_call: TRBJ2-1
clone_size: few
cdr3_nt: TGTGCCAGCAGTTTATTCCCGGAAAGGGGCTACAATGAGCAGTTCTTC
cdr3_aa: CASSLFPERGYNEQFF

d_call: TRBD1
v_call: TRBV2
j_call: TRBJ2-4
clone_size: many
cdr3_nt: TGTGCCAGCAGTGAGATCACAGGGGGCGACATTCAGTACTTC
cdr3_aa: CASSEITGGDIQYF

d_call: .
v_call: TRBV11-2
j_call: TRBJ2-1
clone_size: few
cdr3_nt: TGTGCCAGCAGCTTAGGGCCAGGGTTCAACCCGTACAATGAGCAGTTCTTC
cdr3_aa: CASSLGPGFNPYNEQFF

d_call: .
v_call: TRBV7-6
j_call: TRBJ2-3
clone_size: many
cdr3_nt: TGTGCCAGCAACCTTCCGGGCGATACGCAGTATTTT
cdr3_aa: CASNLPGDTQYF

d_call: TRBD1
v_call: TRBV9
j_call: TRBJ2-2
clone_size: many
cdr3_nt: TGTGCCAGCAGCGTAGGGGACAGTTCCACCGGGGAGCTGTTTTTT
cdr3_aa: CASSVGDSSTGELFF

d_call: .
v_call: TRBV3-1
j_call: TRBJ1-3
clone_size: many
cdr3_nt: TGTGCCAGCAGCGGTGCCTCCGAGGACGGAAGCTCTGGAAACACCATATATTTT
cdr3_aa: CASSGASEDGSSGNTIYF

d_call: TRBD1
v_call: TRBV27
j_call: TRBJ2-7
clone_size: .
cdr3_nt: TGTGCCAGCAGTTCAACGGGACAGGGGGCTGGGGAGCAGTACTTC
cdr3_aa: CASSSTGQGAGEQYF

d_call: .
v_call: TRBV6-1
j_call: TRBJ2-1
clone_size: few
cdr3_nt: TGTGCCGCAGCTAGGACAGACTACAATGAGCAGTTCTTC
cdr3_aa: CAAARTDYNEQFF

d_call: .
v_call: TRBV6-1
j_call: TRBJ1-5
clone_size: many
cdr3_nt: TGTGCCAGCAGTGGACGGACATTAAGGGATAGCAATCAGCCCCAGCATTTT
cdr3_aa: CASSGRTLRDSNQPQHF

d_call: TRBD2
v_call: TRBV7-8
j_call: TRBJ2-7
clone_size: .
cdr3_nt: TGTGCCAGCAGCTTAATCCCTACTAGCGGGAGAGGCTACGAGCAGTACTTC
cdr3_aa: CASSLIPTSGRGYEQYF

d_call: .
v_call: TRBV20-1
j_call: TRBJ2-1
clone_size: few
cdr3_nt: TGCAGTGCTAGAGAAAATGGAGCAGGCGATGAGCAGTTCTTC
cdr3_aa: CSARENGAGDEQFF

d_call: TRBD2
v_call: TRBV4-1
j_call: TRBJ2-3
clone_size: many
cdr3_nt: TGCGCCAGCAGCCTCGACTGGCGGGGGGCCTCAGATACGCAGTATTTT
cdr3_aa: CASSLDWRGASDTQYF

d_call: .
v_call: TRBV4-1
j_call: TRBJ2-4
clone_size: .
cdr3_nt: TGCGCCAGCAGCCAAGGGTCCGACCTAGCCAAAAACATTCAGTACTTC
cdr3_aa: CASSQGSDLAKNIQYF

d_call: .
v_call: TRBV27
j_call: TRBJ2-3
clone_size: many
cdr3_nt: TGTGCCAGCAGTCTACTAAAGGCATCTAGCACAGATACGCAGTATTTT
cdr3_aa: CASSLLKASSTDTQYF

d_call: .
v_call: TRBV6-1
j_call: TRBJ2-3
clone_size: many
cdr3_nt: TGTGCCAGCAGTATGGCGACAGATACGCAGTATTTT
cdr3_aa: CASSMATDTQYF

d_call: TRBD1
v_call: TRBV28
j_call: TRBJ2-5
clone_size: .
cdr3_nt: TGTGCCAGCAGTTATCACAGGGGCCCCCCGACCCAGTACTTC
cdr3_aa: CASSYHRGPPTQYF

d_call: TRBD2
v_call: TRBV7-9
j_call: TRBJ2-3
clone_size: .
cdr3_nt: TGTGCCAGCCTGCTGGGACTAGCGGAGAACACAGATACGCAGTATTTT
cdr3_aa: CASLLGLAENTDTQYF

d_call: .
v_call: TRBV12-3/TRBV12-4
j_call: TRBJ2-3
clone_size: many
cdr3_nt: TGTGCCAGCACAACCGACTTACTAAGCACAGATACGCAGTATTTT
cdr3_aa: CASTTDLLSTDTQYF

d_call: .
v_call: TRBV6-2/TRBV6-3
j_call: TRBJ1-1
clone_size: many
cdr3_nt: TGTGCCAGCAGTCCTAATCTTCGCACTGAAGCTTTCTTT
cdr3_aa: CASSPNLRTEAFF

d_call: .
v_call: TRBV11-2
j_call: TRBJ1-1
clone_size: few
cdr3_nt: TGTGCCAGCAGCTCCGGGGGCGGCATCACTGAAGCTTTCTTT
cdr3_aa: CASSSGGGITEAFF

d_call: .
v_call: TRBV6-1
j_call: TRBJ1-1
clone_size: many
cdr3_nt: TGTGCCAGCAGTGAATCGCTGGTTACTGAAGCTTTCTTT
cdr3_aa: CASSESLVTEAFF

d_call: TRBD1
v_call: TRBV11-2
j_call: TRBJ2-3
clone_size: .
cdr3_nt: TGTGCCAGCAGCTTAGACTATAGGGACAGGGCCGAAGATACGCAGTATTTT
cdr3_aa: CASSLDYRDRAEDTQYF

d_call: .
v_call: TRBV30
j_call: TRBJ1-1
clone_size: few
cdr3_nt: TGTGCCTGGAGTATAACGCGAATCTGGGCTTTCTTT
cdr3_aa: CAWSITRIWAFF

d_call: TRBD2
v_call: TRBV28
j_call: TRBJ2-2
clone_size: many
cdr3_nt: TGTGCCAGCAAAGATCGGGAGGGCCAGGGATCCGGGGAGCTGTTTTTT
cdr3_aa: CASKDREGQGSGELFF

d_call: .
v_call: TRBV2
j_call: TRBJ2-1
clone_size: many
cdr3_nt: TGTGCCAGCAGTCCATACAATGAGCAGTTCTTC
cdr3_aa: CASSPYNEQFF

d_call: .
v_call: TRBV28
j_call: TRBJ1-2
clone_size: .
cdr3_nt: TGTGCCAGCAGTTTAATTCCGGGAAAACATGGCTACACCTTC
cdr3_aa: CASSLIPGKHGYTF

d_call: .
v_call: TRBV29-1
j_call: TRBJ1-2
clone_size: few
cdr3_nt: TGCAGCGCTCAAAAAGCTAACTATGGCTACACCTTC
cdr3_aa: CSAQKANYGYTF

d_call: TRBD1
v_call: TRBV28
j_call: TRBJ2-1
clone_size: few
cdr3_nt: TGTGCCAGCAGTTCAGCCGGGACAGGGGGCACGGGGTCCTACAATGAGCAGTTCTTC
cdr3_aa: CASSSAGTGGTGSYNEQFF

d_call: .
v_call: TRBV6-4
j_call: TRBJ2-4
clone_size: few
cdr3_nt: TGTGCCAGCAGTGACAGGGGCGCCAAAAACATTCAGTACTTC
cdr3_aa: CASSDRGAKNIQYF

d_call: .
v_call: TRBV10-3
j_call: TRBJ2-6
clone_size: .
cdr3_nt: TGTGCCATCAGGGACTCGGACAGCTCTGGGGCCAACGTCCTGACTTTC
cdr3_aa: CAIRDSDSSGANVLTF

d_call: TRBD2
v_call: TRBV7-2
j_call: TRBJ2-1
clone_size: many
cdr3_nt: TGTGCCAGCAGCTTAGGCGGGACTAGCGGCTTCGGAGAGCAGTTCTTC
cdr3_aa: CASSLGGTSGFGEQFF

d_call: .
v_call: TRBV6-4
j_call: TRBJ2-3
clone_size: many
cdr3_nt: TGTGCCAGCAGTGACTCCATCACAGATACGCAGTATTTT
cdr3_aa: CASSDSITDTQYF

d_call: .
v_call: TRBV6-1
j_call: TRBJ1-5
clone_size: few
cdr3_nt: TGTGCCAGCAGTGACCGGTTCCCCTTCAATAGCAATCAGCCCCAGCATTTT
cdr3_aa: CASSDRFPFNSNQPQHF

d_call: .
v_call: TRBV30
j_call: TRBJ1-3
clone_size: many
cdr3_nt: TGTGCTTCCCGAAGCTCTGGAAACACCATATATTTT
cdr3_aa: CASRSSGNTIYF

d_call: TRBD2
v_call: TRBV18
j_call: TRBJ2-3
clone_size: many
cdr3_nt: TGTGCCAGCTCACCACCCGCGGGAGGGCCGGGAGATACGCAGTATTTT
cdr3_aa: CASSPPAGGPGDTQYF

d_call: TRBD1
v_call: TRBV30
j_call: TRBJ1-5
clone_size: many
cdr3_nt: TGTGCCTGGAGTGCCGGGACAGGGAACAATCAGCCCCAGCATTTT
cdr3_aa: CAWSAGTGNNQPQHF

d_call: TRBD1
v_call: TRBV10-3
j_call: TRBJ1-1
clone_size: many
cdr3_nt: TGTGCCATCAGTGAGGACAGGGGGCACACTGAAGCTTTCTTT
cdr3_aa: CAISEDRGHTEAFF

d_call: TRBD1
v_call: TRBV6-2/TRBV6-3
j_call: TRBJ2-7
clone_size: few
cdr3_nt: TGTGCCAGCAGTTACTCGATTGGGACAGCCTACGAGCAGTACTTC
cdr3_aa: CASSYSIGTAYEQYF

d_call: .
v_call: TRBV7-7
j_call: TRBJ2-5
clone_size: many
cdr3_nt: TGTGCCAGCAGCCTCCCGGGCCCCGGGGAGACCCAGTACTTC
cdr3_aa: CASSLPGPGETQYF

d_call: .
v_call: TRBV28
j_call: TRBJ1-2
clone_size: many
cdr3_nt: TGTGCCAGCAGCTCAGGACAGTTCTATGGCTACACCTTC
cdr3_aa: CASSSGQFYGYTF

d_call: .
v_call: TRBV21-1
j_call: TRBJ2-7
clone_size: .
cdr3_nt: TGTGCCAGCAGCCCGGACTTTTCTTCGTTATGTCCCGAGTTTTACGAGCAGTACTTC
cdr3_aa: CASSPDFSSLCPEFYEQYF

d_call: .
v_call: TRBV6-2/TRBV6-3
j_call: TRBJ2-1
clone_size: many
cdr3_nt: TGTGCCAGCTGTTCGGTCAATGAGCAGTTCTTC
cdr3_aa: CASCSVNEQFF

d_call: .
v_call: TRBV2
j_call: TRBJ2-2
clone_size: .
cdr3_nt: TGTGCCAGCACTCTCATAGCGTCGAACACCGGGGAGCTGTTTTTT
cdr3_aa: CASTLIASNTGELFF

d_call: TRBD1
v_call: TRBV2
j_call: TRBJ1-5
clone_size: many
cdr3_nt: TGTGCCAGCAGTGAGGAGACAGGGGGCAATCAGCCCCAGCATTTT
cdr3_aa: CASSEETGGNQPQHF

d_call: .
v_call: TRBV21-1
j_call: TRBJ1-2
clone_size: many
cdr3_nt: TGTGCCAGCAGCAACGCCACAGGGGAGACATATGGCTACACCTTC
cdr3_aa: CASSNATGETYGYTF

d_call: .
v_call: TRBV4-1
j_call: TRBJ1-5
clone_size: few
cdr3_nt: TGCGCCAGCAGCCAACGTTTATCGGGTCAGCCCCAGCATTTT
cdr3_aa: CASSQRLSGQPQHF

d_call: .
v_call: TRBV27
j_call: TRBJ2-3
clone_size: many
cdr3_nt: TGTGCCAGCAGTTTCGGTAGCTTACAAGGTTACACAGATACGCAGTATTTT
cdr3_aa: CASSFGSLQGYTDTQYF

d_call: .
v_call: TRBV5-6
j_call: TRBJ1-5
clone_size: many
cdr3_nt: TGTGCCAGGGGGGCGGGGGCGGGGCAGCCCCAGCATTTT
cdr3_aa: CARGAGAGQPQHF

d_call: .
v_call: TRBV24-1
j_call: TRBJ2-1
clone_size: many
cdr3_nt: TGTGCCACCAGTGATTTGATCAACCTCAATGAGCAGTTCTTC
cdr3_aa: CATSDLINLNEQFF

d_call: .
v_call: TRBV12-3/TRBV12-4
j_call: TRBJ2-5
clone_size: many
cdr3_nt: TGTGCCAGCAGTTATGGGTACCAAGAGACCCAGTACTTC
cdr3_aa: CASSYGYQETQYF

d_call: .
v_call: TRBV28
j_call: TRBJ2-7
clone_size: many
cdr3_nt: TGTGCCAGCAGTTTTGCCGGACACGTCGCCGAGCAGTACTTC
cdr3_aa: CASSFAGHVAEQYF

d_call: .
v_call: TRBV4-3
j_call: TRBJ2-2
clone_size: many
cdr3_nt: TGCGCCAGCAGCCGCCAGCACCATACCGGGGAGCTGTTTTTT
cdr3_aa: CASSRQHHTGELFF

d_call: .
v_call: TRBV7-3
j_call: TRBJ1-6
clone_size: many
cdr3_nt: TGTGCCAGCACCCGCCCATCGAGAGTCTCACCCCTCCACTTT
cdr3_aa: CASTRPSRVSPLHF

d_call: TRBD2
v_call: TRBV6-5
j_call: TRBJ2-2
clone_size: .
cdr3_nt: TGTGCCAGCAGTCAAGCGGGACTAGCGGGGAACACCGGGGAGCTGTTTTTT
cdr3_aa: CASSQAGLAGNTGELFF

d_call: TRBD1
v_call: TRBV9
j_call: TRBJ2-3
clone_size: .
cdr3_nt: TGTGCCAGCAGCTCCCCTTTGAGGGGGCTTCGCACAGATACGCAGTATTTT
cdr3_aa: CASSSPLRGLRTDTQYF

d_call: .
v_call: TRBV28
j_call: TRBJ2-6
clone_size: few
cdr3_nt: TGTGCCAGCAGTTTAGTCAGGGATGCTGGGGCCAACGTCCTGACTTTC
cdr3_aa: CASSLVRDAGANVLTF